Below, 23 T cell receptor beta chains from the same sample are listed, as sequenced in a study of blood T cell repertoires in COVID-19. Profiling relied on immunoSEQ multiplex PCR, and the TCRdb table lists in-frame clones only, not all of them. This sample has fewer than 250,000 clones; 84% occur once, and the top ten carry roughly 4.6%. The material sequenced was peripheral blood. All receptors derive from a woman in her seventies with active or convalescent COVID-19.

The chain has TRBV20-1 and TRBJ2-1, with TRBD2 matching over 9 bases. The CDR3 sequence is 14 residues long. With V trimmed by 3 bases and J by 4 bases, 4 bases remained unmatched. CDR1 and CDR2 (germline): DFQATT, SNEGSKA (reference sequence). The CDR3 sequence: CSASAGGVYNEQFF. In DNA, the CDR3 is TGCAGTGCTAGTGCGGGGGGGGTATACAATGAGCAGTTCTTC.

The gene calls are TRBV6-5 and TRBJ1-5; 9 bases map to TRBD1. This CDR3 region has 15 residues. Trimming cost V 6 bases and J 7 bases; bases outside gene matches: 10. Germline lookup yields CDR1 MNHEY and CDR2 SVGAGI. The CDR3 here is CASRDPQGAWQPQHF. DNA of the CDR3: TGTGCCAGCAGGGATCCACAGGGGGCCTGGCAGCCCCAGCATTTT.

This clone has only a few counts. This chain links TRBV19 with TRBJ2-1; D is uncertain. This CDR3 is 13 amino acids long. Deletions cut 0 bases from V and 4 bases from J, with 4 bases between. Germline values: CDR1 LNHDA, CDR2 SQIVND (reference sequence). The CDR3 DNA sequence: TGTGCCAGTAGTATAGAACTATACAATGAGCAGTTCTTC. Translation gives CASSIELYNEQFF.

The V and J genes are TRBV19 and TRBJ2-1, with 11 bases fitting TRBD2. This CDR3 comprises 20 residues. Per germline, CDR1 LNHDA and CDR2 SQIVND (reference sequence). The V and J ends lost 3 bases and 0 bases, in that order; junction bases with no gene match: 13. CDR3 loop: CASSISRGLAGPSSYNEQFF. The CDR3 nucleotides are TGTGCCAGTAGTATTTCGAGAGGACTAGCGGGCCCGAGCTCCTACAATGAGCAGTTCTTC.

The gene calls are TRBV19 and TRBJ2-2; D uncertain. The CDR3 has 11 residues. The germline gives CDR1 LNHDA, CDR2 SQIVND (reference sequence). V was shortened by 5 bases and J by 5 bases, with 3 bases between the two germline ends. The CDR3 spells CASSLTGELFF. The CDR3, as DNA: TGTGCCAGTAGTCTTACCGGGGAGCTGTTTTTT.

This clone was counted once. J is TRBJ2-1 and V is TRBV7-9; 9 bases are shared with TRBD2. CDR1 is SEHNR, CDR2 FQNEAQ, per germline (reference sequence). V lost 2 bases and J lost 8; bases outside the gene matches: 4. The CDR3 loop spans 14 amino acids. The CDR3 here is CASSLRTSVDEQFF. The CDR3 nucleotides are TGTGCCAGCAGCTTAAGGACTAGCGTAGATGAGCAGTTCTTC. Looking up the rest from reference TRBV7-9 and TRBJ2-1 gives the full variable domain: DTGVSQNPRHKITKRGQNVTFRCDPISEHNRLYWYRQTLGQGPEFLTYFQNEAQLEKSRLLSDRFSAERPKGSFSTLEIQRTEQGDSAMYLCASSLRTSVDEQFFGPGTRLTVL.

The rearrangement joins TRBV15 to TRBJ2-7; perhaps TRBD2 as D (6 bases). Trimming took 2 bases from V and 3 from J, leaving 11 bases between them. The CDR3 extends over 14 amino acids. The germline gives CDR1 LNHNV, CDR2 YYDKDF (reference sequence). The CDR3 protein is CATSRYGSLYEQYF. CDR3 DNA sequence: TGTGCCACCAGCAGATACGGGAGCCTCTACGAGCAGTACTTC.

The chain carries TRBV9 and TRBJ1-3; 7 bases match TRBD1. The CDR3 has 17 residues. V was clipped by 4 bases and J by 3 bases; unmatched bases: 13. CDR1 SGDLS and CDR2 YYNGEE come from the germline V gene. This CDR3 reads CASSPRRGGQSGNTIYF. CDR3 nucleotide sequence: TGTGCCAGCAGCCCGCGGAGAGGGGGACAGAGTGGAAACACCATATATTTT. Filled out from reference TRBV9 and TRBJ1-3, the complete variable domain reads DSGVTQTPKHLITATGQRVTLRCSPRSGDLSVYWYQQSLDQGLQFLIQYYNGEERAKGNILERFSAQQFPDLHSELNLSSLELGDSALYFCASSPRRGGQSGNTIYFGEGSWLTVV.

V and J are TRBV3-1 (or the pseudogene TRBV3-2) and TRBJ2-2; D remains unclear. CDR1 and CDR2 (germline): LGHDT, YNNKEL (reference sequence). The CDR3 has 17 amino acids. Trimming removed 0 bases from V and 3 bases from J, with 14 bases in between. The chain's CDR3 is CASSQDGWASYTGELFF. Here the CDR3 DNA reads TGTGCCAGCAGCCAAGATGGTTGGGCCTCCTACACCGGGGAGCTGTTTTTT.

The rearrangement joins TRBV18 to TRBJ1-4; TRBD1 is a possible D gene (5 bases). The CDR3 has 15 residues. The V end lost 2 bases, the J end lost 4 bases, and 11 bases lay between the germline ends. Per the germline V gene, CDR1 is KGHSH and CDR2 is LQKENI. The chain's CDR3 is CASSPTRAFNEKLFF. For the CDR3, the DNA is TGTGCCAGCTCACCAACCAGGGCTTTTAATGAAAAACTGTTTTTT.

This clone appeared once. The chain joins TRBV11-3 to TRBJ2-5, with D tentatively TRBD2 (5 bases). CDR3 length equals 15 residues. Germline V gene lookup returns CDR1 SGHNT and CDR2 YENEEA. V lost 3 bases and J 1 base, leaving 12 bases between the germline ends. CDR3 coding DNA: TGTGCCAGCAGCTTCGGGGTGGGATCCCAAGAGACCCAGTACTTC. This encodes CASSFGVGSQETQYF.

V is TRBV6-5 and J is TRBJ1-1; 10 nucleotides match TRBD1. This CDR3 region has 14 residues. In germline, CDR1 is MNHEY, CDR2 SVGAGI. V lost 6 bases and J lost 2; bases outside the gene matches: 3. In nucleotides, the CDR3 is TGTGCCAGCAGCCGACAGGGGGCCAACACTGAAGCTTTCTTT. It codes for CASSRQGANTEAFF.

The rearrangement joins TRBV4-2 to TRBJ2-1, with D possibly being TRBD2 (5 bases). Between the trimmed V and J ends, which lost 4 bases and 7 bases, there was a span of 8 bases. In germline, CDR1 is LGHNA, CDR2 YNFKEQ. The CDR3 consists of 12 residues. This CDR3 is CASSPSGNEQFF. For the CDR3, the DNA is TGTGCCAGCAGCCCCAGCGGTAATGAGCAGTTCTTC.

The chain links TRBV6-6 to TRBJ2-3, with TRBD2 identical over 14 bases. Germline assignment: CDR1 MNHNY and CDR2 SVGAGI (reference sequence). The CDR3 runs 18 residues. V lost 5 bases and J lost 3; bases outside the gene matches: 10. The CDR3 DNA reads TGTGCCAGCAGTCGCAAGGGGACTAGCGGGAGCAGAACAGATACGCAGTATTTT. Protein product: CASSRKGTSGSRTDTQYF.

The rearrangement uses TRBV25-1 and TRBJ2-5; TRBD1 agrees at 7 bases. CDR1 MGHDK and CDR2 SYGVNS come from the germline V gene. The V and J ends lost 8 bases and 2 bases, in that order; junction bases with no gene match: 5. CDR3 length: 13 residues. The CDR3 DNA follows: TGTGCCAGCGGACGGGACAGACAAGAGACCCAGTACTTC. It encodes CASGRDRQETQYF.

The sample holds many counts of this clone. The chain has TRBV19 and TRBJ1-3; a possible D gene is TRBD1 (5 bases). Trimming cost V 3 bases and J 0 bases, with 15 bases left between them. Germline loops: CDR1 LNHDA, CDR2 SQIVND (reference sequence). This CDR3 is 17 amino acids long. This chain's CDR3 is CASSMGRGPSSGNTIYF. In DNA form, the CDR3 reads TGTGCCAGTAGTATGGGGAGGGGCCCTTCCTCTGGAAACACCATATATTTT.

This clone showed up just a few times. This chain links TRBV7-9 with TRBJ1-2; D gene ambiguous. The germline gives CDR1 SEHNR, CDR2 FQNEAQ (reference sequence). CDR3 length: 14 residues. V lost 1 base to trimming and J lost 4 bases, with 10 bases between them. CDR3 sequence reads: CASSLVGGGYGYTF. The CDR3 DNA reads TGTGCCAGCAGCTTAGTTGGTGGAGGCTATGGCTACACCTTC.

This clone was seen only once. The genes are TRBV9 and TRBJ1-4; 10 bases align to TRBD1. Trimming at V came to 4 bases and at J to 6 bases, leaving 6 bases not matched to a gene. The CDR3 has 15 residues. Per germline, CDR1 SGDLS and CDR2 YYNGEE. The chain's CDR3 is CASSPRTGGYEKLFF. In DNA form, the CDR3 reads TGTGCCAGCAGCCCACGGACAGGGGGTTATGAAAAACTGTTTTTT. The variable domain in full, with the rest retrieved from reference TRBV9 and TRBJ1-4, is DSGVTQTPKHLITATGQRVTLRCSPRSGDLSVYWYQQSLDQGLQFLIQYYNGEERAKGNILERFSAQQFPDLHSELNLSSLELGDSALYFCASSPRTGGYEKLFFGSGTQLSVL.

The chain is built from TRBV7-2 and TRBJ2-2; D is possibly TRBD2 (5 bases). The CDR3 covers 16 residues. Germline V lookup: CDR1 SGHTA, CDR2 FQGNSA. The ends were cut back, 4 bases at V and 6 bases at J, with 18 bases in the middle. The CDR3 reads CASSSDPTSSAGELFF. The CDR3, as DNA: TGTGCCAGCAGCTCCGACCCTACTAGTTCCGCCGGGGAGCTGTTTTTT.

This clone is a singleton in its sample. The chain couples TRBV25-1 to TRBJ2-1; the match to TRBD1 covers 9 bases. The CDR3 extends over 13 amino acids. V was pared by 4 bases and J by 10 bases, with 5 bases of the junction left unmatched. Germline V lookup: CDR1 MGHDK, CDR2 SYGVNS. The CDR3 nucleotides are TGTGCCAGCAGTGCACAGGGGGCTGGCGAGCAGTTCTTC. As protein: CASSAQGAGEQFF.

The chain is built from TRBV6-6 and TRBJ2-5, with TRBD2 matching 10 bases. The trim removed 5 bases at V and 5 bases at J, leaving 5 bases unmatched. Germline values: CDR1 MNHNY, CDR2 SVGAGI (reference sequence). The CDR3 loop spans 14 amino acids. The CDR3 sequence: CASSSGRGWETQYF. The CDR3 DNA is TGTGCCAGCAGTAGCGGGAGGGGGTGGGAGACCCAGTACTTC.

The V call is TRBV11-2, the J call TRBJ2-1; 7 bases line up with TRBD1. The CDR3 loop spans 14 amino acids. Germline V gene lookup returns CDR1 SGHAT and CDR2 FQNNGV. The V segment lost 5 bases and the J segment 6 bases; nucleotides outside the gene matches: 7. The CDR3 DNA sequence: TGTGCCAGCAGCCCAACGGACAGGCCCAATGAGCAGTTCTTC. This gives the protein CASSPTDRPNEQFF.

This clone was detected once. This chain joins TRBV7-3 and TRBJ1-2; D gene uncertain. The V gene lost 2 bases and the J gene lost 4 bases, with 14 bases spanning the gap. CDR3 length equals 15 residues. CDR1 SGHTA and CDR2 FQGTGA come from the germline V gene. CDR3: CASSLAGNPSYGYTF. CDR3 DNA: TGTGCCAGCAGCTTAGCGGGAAATCCCAGCTATGGCTACACCTTC.